This TCR beta chain was recovered during a study of blood T cell repertoires in COVID-19. This clone was seen once. Germline CDR1 and CDR2: GTSNPN and SVGIG (reference sequence). Trimming took 1 base from V and 14 from J, leaving 14 bases between them. CDR3 size: 11 residues. Source study methods: Reference gene primer amplification gave nucleated cell count estimates. Clones were sequenced by immunoSEQ multiplex PCR, and TCRdb holds only the in-frame ones, with some missing. The DNA was the basis for D and trimming; V, J and clone size are from that table. The table records about 150,000 clones, 75% to 85% of them present only once.

The chain links TRBV30 to TRBJ2-5; tentatively, D is TRBD1 (5 bases). The receptor was isolated from a man aged 55 to 70 with acute or convalescent COVID-19. Sequencing was carried out using peripheral blood. The DNA of the CDR3 is TGTGCCTGGAGTGACACAGGAGTCTTTTACTTC. Its translation: CAWSDTGVFYF.